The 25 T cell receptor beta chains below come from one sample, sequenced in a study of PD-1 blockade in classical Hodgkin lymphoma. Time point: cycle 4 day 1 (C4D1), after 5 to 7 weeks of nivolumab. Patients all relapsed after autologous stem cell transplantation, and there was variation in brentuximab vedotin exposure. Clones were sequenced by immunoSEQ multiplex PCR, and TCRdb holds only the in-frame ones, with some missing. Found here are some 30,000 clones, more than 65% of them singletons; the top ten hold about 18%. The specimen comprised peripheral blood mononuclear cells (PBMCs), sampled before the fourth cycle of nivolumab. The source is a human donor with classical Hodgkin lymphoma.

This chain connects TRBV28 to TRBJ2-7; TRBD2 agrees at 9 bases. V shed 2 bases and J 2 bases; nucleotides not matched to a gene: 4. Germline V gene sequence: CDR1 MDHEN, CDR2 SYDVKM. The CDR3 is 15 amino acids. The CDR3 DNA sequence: TGTGCCAGCAGTTTAGGCGGGGGGGTTCCCTACGAGCAGTACTTC. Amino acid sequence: CASSLGGGVPYEQYF. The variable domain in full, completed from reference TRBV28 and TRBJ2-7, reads DVKVTQSSRYLVKRTGEKVFLECVQDMDHENMFWYRQDPGLGLRLIYFSYDVKMKEKGDIPEGYSVSREKKERFSLILESASTNQTSMYLCASSLGGGVPYEQYFGPGTRLTVT.

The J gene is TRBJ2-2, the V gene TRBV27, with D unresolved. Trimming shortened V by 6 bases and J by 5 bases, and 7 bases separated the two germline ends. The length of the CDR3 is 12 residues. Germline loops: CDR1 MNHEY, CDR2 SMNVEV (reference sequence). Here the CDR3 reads CASSLKTGELFF. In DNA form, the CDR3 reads TGTGCCAGCAGCCTGAAGACCGGGGAGCTGTTTTTT.

CDR3 sequence: CASSLDTGGPLADTQYF. CDR3 sequence (DNA): TGTGCCAGCAGCTTAGACACGGGGGGGCCCTTGGCAGATACGCAGTATTTT. The V and J genes are TRBV11-2 and TRBJ2-3; 8 positions match TRBD2. The CDR3 is 17 residues long. V was pared by 0 bases and J by 4 bases, with 9 bases of the junction left unmatched. Per germline, CDR1 SGHAT and CDR2 FQNNGV.

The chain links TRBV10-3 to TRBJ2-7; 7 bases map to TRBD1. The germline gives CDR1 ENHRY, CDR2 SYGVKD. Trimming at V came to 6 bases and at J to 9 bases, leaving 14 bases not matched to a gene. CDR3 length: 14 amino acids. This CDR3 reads CAISPGQTSTRQYF. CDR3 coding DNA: TGTGCCATCAGCCCGGGACAGACCAGTACGAGGCAGTACTTC.

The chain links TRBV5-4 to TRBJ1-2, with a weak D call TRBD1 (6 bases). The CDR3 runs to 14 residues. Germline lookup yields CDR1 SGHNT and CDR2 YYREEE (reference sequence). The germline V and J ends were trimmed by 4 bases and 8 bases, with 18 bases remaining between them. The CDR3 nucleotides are TGTGCCAGCAGCCAGACAGGATCGCCGGGAGGCTACACCTTC. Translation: CASSQTGSPGGYTF.

The CDR3 coding sequence is TGTGCCAGCAGCTTTAGGGCCCAGGGAGAGACCCAGTACTTC. It specifies CASSFRAQGETQYF. The J gene is TRBJ2-5, the V gene TRBV5-5; the D gene is possibly TRBD1 (5 bases). The V gene lost 2 bases and the J gene lost 4 bases, with 12 bases spanning the gap. The CDR3 covers 14 residues. The germline gives CDR1 SGHKS, CDR2 YYEKEE (reference sequence).

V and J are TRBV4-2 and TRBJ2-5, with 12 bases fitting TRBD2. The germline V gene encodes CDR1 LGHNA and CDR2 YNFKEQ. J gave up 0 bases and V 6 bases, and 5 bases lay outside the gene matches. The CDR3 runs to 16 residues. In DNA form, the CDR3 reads TGTGCCAGCAGTCCTACTAGCGGGGGGAACCAAGAGACCCAGTACTTC. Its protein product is CASSPTSGGNQETQYF.

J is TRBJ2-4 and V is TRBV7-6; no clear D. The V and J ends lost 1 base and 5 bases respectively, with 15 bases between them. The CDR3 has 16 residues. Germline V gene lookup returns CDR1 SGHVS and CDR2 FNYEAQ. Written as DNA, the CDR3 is TGTGCCAGCAGCTTAGAAGCCGGGCAGATTGAAAACATTCAGTACTTC. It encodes CASSLEAGQIENIQYF.

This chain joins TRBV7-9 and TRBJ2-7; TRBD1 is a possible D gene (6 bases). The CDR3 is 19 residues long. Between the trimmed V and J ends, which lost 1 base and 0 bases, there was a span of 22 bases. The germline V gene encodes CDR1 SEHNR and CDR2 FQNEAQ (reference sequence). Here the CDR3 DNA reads TGTGCCAGCAGCTTAGATCGGTGGACAGAAATTCCGAGCTCCTACGAGCAGTACTTC. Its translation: CASSLDRWTEIPSSYEQYF.

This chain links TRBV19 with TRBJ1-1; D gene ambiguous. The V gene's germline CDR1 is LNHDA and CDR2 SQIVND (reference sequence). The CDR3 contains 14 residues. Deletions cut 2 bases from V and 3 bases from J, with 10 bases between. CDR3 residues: CASSIRFRDTEAFF. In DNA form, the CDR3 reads TGTGCCAGTAGTATACGGTTTAGGGACACTGAAGCTTTCTTT.

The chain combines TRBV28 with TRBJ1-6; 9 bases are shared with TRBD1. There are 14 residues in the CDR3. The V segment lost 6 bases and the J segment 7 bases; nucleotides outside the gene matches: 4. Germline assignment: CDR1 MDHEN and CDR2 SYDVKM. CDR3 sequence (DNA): TGTGCCAGCAGGGCCGGGACAGGGAATTCACCCCTCCACTTT. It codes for CASRAGTGNSPLHF.

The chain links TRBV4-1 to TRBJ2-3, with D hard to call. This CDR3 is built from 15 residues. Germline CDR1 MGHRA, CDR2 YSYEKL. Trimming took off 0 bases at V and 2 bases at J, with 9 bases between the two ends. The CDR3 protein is CASSQDRFSTDTQYF. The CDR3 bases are TGCGCCAGCAGCCAAGATCGGTTTTCCACAGATACGCAGTATTTT.

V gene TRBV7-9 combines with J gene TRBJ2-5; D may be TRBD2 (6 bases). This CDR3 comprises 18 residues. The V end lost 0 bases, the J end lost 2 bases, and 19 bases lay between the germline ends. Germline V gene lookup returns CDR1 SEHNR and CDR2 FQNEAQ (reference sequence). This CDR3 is CASSLATGLRTRQETQYF. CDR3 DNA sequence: TGTGCCAGCAGCTTAGCAACGGGACTCCGGACCCGACAAGAGACCCAGTACTTC.

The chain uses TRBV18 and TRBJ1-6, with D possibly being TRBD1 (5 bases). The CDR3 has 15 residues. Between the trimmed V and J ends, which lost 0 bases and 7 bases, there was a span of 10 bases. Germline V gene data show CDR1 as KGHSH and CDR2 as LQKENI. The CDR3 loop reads CASSPPGGWNSPLHF. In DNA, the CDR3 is TGTGCCAGCTCACCACCGGGGGGGTGGAATTCACCCCTCCACTTT.

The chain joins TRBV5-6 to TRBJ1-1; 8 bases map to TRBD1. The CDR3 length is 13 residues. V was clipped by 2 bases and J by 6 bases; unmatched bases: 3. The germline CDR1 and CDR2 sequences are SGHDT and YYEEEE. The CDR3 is CASSFQGAPEAFF. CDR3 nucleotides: TGTGCCAGCAGCTTTCAGGGGGCCCCTGAAGCTTTCTTT.

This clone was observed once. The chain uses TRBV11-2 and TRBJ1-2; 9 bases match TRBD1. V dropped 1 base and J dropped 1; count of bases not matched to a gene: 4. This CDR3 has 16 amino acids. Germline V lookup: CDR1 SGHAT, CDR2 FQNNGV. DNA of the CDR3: TGTGCCAGCAGCTTAGGGGCGGACAGGGGTAACTATGGCTACACCTTC. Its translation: CASSLGADRGNYGYTF.

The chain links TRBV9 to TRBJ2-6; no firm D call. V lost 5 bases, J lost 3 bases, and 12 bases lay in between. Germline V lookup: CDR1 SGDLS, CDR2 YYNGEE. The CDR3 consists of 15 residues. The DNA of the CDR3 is TGTGCCAGCAGTTCAAAAGAAGGTGGGGCCAACGTCCTGACTTTC. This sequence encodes CASSSKEGGANVLTF.

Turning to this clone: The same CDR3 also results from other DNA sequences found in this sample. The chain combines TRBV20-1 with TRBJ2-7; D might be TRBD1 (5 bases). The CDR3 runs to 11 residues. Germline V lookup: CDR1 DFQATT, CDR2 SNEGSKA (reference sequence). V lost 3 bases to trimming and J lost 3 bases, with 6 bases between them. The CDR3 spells CSARDNYEQYF. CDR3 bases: TGCAGTGCTAGGGACAACTACGAGCAGTACTTC.

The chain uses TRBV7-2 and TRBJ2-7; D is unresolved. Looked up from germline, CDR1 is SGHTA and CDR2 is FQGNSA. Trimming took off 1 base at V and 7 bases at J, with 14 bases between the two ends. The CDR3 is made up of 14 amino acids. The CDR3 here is CASSLDRAQGEQYF. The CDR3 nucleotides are TGTGCCAGCAGCTTAGATCGGGCTCAAGGGGAGCAGTACTTC.

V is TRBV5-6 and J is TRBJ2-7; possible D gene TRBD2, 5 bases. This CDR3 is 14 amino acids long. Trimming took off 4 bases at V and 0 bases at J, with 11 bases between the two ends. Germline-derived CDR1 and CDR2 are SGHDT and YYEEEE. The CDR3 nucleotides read TGTGCCAGCAGCCCGGGGTTATACTCCTACGAGCAGTACTTC. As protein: CASSPGLYSYEQYF.

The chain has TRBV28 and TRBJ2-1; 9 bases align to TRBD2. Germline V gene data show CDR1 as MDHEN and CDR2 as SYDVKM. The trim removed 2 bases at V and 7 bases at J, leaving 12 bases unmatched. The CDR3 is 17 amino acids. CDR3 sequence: CASSLRGEMRGGNEQFF. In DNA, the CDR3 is TGTGCCAGCAGTTTAAGGGGAGAGATGCGGGGGGGAAATGAGCAGTTCTTC.

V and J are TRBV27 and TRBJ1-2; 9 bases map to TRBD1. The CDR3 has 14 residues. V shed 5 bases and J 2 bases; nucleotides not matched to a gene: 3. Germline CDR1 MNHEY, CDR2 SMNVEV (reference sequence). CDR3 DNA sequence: TGTGCCAGCAGTCCCGGGACAGGGAACTATGGCTACACCTTC. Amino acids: CASSPGTGNYGYTF.

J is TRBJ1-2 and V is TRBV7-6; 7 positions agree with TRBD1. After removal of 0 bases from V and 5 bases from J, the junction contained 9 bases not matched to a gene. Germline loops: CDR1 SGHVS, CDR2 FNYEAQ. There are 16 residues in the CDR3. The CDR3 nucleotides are TGTGCCAGCAGCTTAGCATACCCGGGACAGAATTATGGCTACACCTTC. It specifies CASSLAYPGQNYGYTF.

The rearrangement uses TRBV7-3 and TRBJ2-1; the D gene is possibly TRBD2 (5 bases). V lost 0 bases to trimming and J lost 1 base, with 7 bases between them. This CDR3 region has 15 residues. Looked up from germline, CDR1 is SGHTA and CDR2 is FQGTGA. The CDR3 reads CASSLTGGSYNEQFF. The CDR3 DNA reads TGTGCCAGCAGCTTAACGGGCGGGTCCTACAATGAGCAGTTCTTC.

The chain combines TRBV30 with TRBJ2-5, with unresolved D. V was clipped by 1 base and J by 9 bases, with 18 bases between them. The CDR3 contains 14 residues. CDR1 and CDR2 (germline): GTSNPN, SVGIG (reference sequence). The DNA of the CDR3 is TGTGCCTGGAGTGGCTACGTCCCCTCCGAGGCCCAGTACTTC. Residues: CAWSGYVPSEAQYF.